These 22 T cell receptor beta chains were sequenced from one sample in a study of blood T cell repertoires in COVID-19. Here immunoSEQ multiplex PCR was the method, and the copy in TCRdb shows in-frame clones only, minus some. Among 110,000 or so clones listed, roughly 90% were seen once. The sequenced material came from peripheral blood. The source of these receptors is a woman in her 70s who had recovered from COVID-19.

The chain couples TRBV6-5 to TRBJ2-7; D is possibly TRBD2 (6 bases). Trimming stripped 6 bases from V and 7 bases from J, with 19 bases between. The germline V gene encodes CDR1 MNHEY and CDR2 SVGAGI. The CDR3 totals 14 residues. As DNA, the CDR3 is TGTGCCAGCAGAGTGGCCCGGTGGGACTGGGAGCAGTACTTC. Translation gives CASRVARWDWEQYF.

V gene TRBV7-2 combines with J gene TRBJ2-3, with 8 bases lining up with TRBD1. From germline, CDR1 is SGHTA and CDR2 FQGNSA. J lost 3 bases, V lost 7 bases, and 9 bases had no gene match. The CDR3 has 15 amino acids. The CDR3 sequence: CASTNRGTGTDTQYF. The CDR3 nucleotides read TGTGCCAGCACCAACAGGGGGACTGGGACAGATACGCAGTATTTT. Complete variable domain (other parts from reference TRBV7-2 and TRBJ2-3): GAGVSQSPSNKVTEKGKDVELRCDPISGHTALYWYRQSLGQGLEFLIYFQGNSAPDKSGLPSDRFSAERTGGSVSTLTIQRTQQEDSAVYLCASTNRGTGTDTQYFGPGTRLTVL.

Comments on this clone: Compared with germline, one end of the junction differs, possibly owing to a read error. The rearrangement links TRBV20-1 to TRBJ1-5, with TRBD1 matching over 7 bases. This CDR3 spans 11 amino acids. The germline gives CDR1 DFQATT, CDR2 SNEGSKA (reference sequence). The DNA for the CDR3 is TGCAGTGCTAGGTCCGGGACAGTGTTAGATTTT. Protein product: CSARSGTVLDF.

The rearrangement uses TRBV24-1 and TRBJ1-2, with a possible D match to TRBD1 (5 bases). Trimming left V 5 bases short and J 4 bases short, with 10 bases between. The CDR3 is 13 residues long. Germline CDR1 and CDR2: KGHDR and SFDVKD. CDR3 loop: CATSGRDVYGYTF. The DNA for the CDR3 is TGTGCCACCAGTGGCAGGGATGTCTATGGCTACACCTTC.

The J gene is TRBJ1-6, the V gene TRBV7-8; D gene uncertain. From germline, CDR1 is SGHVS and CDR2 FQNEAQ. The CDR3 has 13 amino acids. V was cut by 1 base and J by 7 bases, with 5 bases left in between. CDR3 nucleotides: TGTGCCAGCAGCTTAGTCGTGAATTCACCCCTCCACTTT. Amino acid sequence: CASSLVVNSPLHF.

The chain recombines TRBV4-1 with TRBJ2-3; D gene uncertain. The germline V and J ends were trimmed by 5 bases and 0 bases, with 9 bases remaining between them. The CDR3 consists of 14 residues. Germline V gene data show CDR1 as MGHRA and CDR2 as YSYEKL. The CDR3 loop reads CASSYGPSTDTQYF. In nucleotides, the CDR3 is TGCGCCAGCAGCTATGGGCCTAGCACAGATACGCAGTATTTT.

CDR3 sequence reads: CASSLQGGTEAFF. Written as DNA, the CDR3 is TGTGCCAGCAGCCTCCAGGGGGGCACTGAAGCTTTCTTT. This chain joins TRBV6-2 or TRBV6-3 and TRBJ1-1, with 7 bases lining up with TRBD1. The junction had 5 bases not matched to a gene; V was cut back by 6 bases and J by 4 bases. The CDR3 extends over 13 amino acids. Germline V gene lookup returns CDR1 MNHEY and CDR2 SVGEGT.

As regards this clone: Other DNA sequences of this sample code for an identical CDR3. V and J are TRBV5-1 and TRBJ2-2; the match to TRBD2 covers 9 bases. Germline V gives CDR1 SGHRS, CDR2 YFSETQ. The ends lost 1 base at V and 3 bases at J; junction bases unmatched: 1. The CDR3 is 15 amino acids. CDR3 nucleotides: TGCGCCAGCAGCTTGACTAGCGGGTACACCGGGGAGCTGTTTTTT. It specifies CASSLTSGYTGELFF.

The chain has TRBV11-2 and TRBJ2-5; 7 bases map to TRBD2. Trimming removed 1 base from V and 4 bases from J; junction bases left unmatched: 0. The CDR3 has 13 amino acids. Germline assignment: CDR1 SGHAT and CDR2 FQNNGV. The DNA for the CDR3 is TGTGCCAGCAGCTTAGGCGGGGGAGAGACCCAGTACTTC. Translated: CASSLGGGETQYF.

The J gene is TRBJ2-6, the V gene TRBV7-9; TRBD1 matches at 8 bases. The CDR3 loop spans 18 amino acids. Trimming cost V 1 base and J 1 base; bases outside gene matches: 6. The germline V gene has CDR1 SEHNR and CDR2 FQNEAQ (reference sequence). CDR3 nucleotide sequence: TGTGCCAGCAGCTTAGTGAGGCAGGGGGCTTCTGGGGCCAACGTCCTGACTTTC. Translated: CASSLVRQGASGANVLTF.

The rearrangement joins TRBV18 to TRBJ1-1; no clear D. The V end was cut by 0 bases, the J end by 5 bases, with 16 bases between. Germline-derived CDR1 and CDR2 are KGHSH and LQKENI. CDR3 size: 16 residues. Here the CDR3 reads CASSPPISPRRTEAFF. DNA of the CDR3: TGTGCCAGCTCACCACCGATTTCCCCGCGGAGGACTGAAGCTTTCTTT.

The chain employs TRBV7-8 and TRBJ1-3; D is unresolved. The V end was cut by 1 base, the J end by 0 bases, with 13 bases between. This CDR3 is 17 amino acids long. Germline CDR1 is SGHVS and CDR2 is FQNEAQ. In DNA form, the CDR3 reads TGTGCCAGCAGCTTAGATACAGCCTATCACTCTGGAAACACCATATATTTT. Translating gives CASSLDTAYHSGNTIYF.

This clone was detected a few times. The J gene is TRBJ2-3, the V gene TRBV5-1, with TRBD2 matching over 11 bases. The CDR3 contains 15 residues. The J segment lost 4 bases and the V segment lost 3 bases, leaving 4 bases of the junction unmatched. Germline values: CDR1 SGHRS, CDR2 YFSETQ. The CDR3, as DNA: TGCGCCAGCAGCTCGACTAGCGGGGCCTCAGATACGCAGTATTTT. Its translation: CASSSTSGASDTQYF.

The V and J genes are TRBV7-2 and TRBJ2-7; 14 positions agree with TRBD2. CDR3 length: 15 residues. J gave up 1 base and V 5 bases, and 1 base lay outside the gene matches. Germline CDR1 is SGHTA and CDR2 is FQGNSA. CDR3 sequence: CASSRTSGGSYEQYF. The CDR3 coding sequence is TGTGCCAGCAGCCGGACTAGCGGGGGGTCCTACGAGCAGTACTTC.

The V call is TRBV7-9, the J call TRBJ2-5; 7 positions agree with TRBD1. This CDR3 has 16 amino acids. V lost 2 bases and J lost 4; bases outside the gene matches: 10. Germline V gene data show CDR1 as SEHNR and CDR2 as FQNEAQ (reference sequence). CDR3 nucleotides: TGTGCCAGCAGCTTAAGGGGGCAGGGTTCAGGAGAGACCCAGTACTTC. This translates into CASSLRGQGSGETQYF.

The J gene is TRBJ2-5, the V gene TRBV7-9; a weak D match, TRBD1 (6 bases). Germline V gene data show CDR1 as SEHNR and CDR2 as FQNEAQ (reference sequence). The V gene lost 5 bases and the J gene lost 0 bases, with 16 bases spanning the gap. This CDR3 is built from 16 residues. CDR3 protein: CASSPVVGAYQETQYF. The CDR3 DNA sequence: TGTGCCAGCAGCCCAGTCGTGGGGGCGTACCAAGAGACCCAGTACTTC.

CDR3 sequence reads: CASSQGTRSGELFF. The CDR3 bases are TGTGCCAGCAGCCAAGGAACTAGGTCCGGGGAGCTGTTTTTT. This rearrangement joins TRBV14 to TRBJ2-2, with TRBD2 as a possible D gene (5 bases). CDR3 length equals 14 residues. V lost 1 base to trimming and J lost 6 bases, with 9 bases between them. CDR1 is SGHDN, CDR2 FVKESK, per germline.

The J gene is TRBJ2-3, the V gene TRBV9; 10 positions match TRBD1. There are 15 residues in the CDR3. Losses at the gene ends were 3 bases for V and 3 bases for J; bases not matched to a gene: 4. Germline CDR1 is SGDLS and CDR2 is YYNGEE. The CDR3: CASSGQGADTDTQYF. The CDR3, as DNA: TGTGCCAGCAGCGGACAGGGGGCAGATACAGATACGCAGTATTTT.

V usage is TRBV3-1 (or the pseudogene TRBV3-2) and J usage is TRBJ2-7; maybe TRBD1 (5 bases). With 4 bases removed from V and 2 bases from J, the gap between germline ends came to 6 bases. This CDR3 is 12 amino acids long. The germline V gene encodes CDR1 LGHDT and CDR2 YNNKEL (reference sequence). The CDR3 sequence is CASSLTAYEQYF. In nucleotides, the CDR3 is TGTGCCAGCAGCCTGACAGCCTACGAGCAGTACTTC.

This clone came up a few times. DNA of the CDR3: TGTGCCAGCAGTTCGTCGAGGGAGGCCTATAATTCACCCCTCCACTTT. This translates into CASSSSREAYNSPLHF. J is TRBJ1-6 and V is TRBV28; the D is unclear. Trimming cost V 4 bases and J 2 bases, with 12 bases left between them. The CDR3 covers 16 residues. Looked up from germline, CDR1 is MDHEN and CDR2 is SYDVKM.

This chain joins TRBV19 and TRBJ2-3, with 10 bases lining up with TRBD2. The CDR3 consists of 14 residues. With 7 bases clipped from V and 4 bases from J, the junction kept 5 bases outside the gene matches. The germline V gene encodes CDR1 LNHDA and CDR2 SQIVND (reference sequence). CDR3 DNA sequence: TGTGCCAGTAATTCTCTAGCGGGGGCAGATACGCAGTATTTT. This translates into CASNSLAGADTQYF.

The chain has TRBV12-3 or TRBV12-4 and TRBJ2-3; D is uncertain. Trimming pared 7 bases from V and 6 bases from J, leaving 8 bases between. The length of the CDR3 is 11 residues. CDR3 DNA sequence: TGTGCCAGCACCAAAGCGGATACGCAGTATTTT. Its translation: CASTKADTQYF.